Listed here are 10 T cell receptor beta chains from one sample, sequenced in a study of blood T cell repertoires in COVID-19. Libraries were prepared by immunoSEQ multiplex PCR; TCRdb keeps only in-frame clonotypes and omits some of them. The top ten hold roughly 8.6% of the sample, which has 150,000 or so clones, 60% to 80% seen once. Sequenced input: peripheral blood. The source is a woman aged 50 to 65 with active or convalescent COVID-19.

The V gene is TRBV7-3, the J gene TRBJ2-5, with D unresolved. The CDR3 totals 14 residues. Germline CDR1 reads SGHTA; CDR2 reads FQGTGA. V was cut by 3 bases and J by 5 bases, with 13 bases left in between. For the CDR3, the DNA is TGTGCCAGCAGCTTTCGCGGCCCCGGGGAGACCCAGTACTTC. It codes for CASSFRGPGETQYF. The whole variable domain, filled in from reference TRBV7-3 and TRBJ2-5, reads GAGVSQTPSNKVTEKGKYVELRCDPISGHTALYWYRQSLGQGPEFLIYFQGTGAADDSGLPNDRFFAVRPEGSVSTLKIQRTERGDSAVYLCASSFRGPGETQYFGPGTRLLVL.

The rearrangement joins TRBV9 to TRBJ2-1; 9 nucleotides agree with TRBD2. The CDR3 loop spans 17 amino acids. Germline V gene data show CDR1 as SGDLS and CDR2 as YYNGEE. The J segment lost 5 bases and the V segment lost 2 bases, leaving 11 bases of the junction unmatched. The CDR3: CASSVLPLAGSNNEQFF. CDR3 sequence (DNA): TGTGCCAGCAGCGTCCTGCCTCTAGCGGGAAGTAACAATGAGCAGTTCTTC.

V gene TRBV6-5 combines with J gene TRBJ1-2; 10 bases are shared with TRBD1. Losses at the gene ends were 4 bases for V and 2 bases for J; bases not matched to a gene: 4. The CDR3 sequence is 15 residues long. Germline CDR1 MNHEY, CDR2 SVGAGI. The CDR3 region is CASSSRGQGNYGYTF. Here the CDR3 DNA reads TGTGCCAGCAGTTCCCGGGGACAGGGGAACTATGGCTACACCTTC.

The J gene is TRBJ2-2, the V gene TRBV10-3; 11 bases match TRBD2. The CDR3 loop spans 17 amino acids. The V and J ends lost 7 bases and 0 bases, in that order; junction bases with no gene match: 7. CDR1 and CDR2 from the germline V gene are ENHRY and SYGVKD. The CDR3, as DNA: TGTGCCATCAAGTCCGGGACTAGCGGACCGAACACCGGGGAGCTGTTTTTT. The encoded protein is CAIKSGTSGPNTGELFF.

The chain carries TRBV5-1 and TRBJ1-3; D may be TRBD1 (5 bases). This CDR3 spans 15 amino acids. Per germline, CDR1 SGHRS and CDR2 YFSETQ. Trimming took 1 base from V and 2 from J, leaving 10 bases between them. CDR3 nucleotide sequence: TGCGCCAGCAGCTTGCCCAGGGATCCTGGAAACACCATATATTTT. This translates into CASSLPRDPGNTIYF.

The V call is TRBV20-1, the J call TRBJ1-5, with D possibly TRBD1 on 6 matching bases. The CDR3 is 16 amino acids. V dropped 3 bases and J dropped 5 bases, with 20 bases sitting between them. Germline assignment: CDR1 DFQATT and CDR2 SNEGSKA (reference sequence). CDR3 in DNA: TGCAGTGCTAGTCTTTCACAGGGTCTGCCTCATCAGCCCCAGCATTTT. Residues: CSASLSQGLPHQPQHF.

There are many counts of this clone. This chain joins TRBV2 and TRBJ1-6, with D perhaps matching TRBD1 (6 bases). The CDR3 extends over 15 amino acids. Germline V gene sequence: CDR1 SNHLY, CDR2 FYNNEI. Trimming took 6 bases from V and 6 from J, leaving 15 bases between them. DNA of the CDR3: TGTGCCAGCAGAGAACAGGGATGGGGTAATTCACCCCTCCACTTT. Amino acid sequence: CASREQGWGNSPLHF.

The chain has TRBV2 and TRBJ2-2, with D maybe TRBD1 (6 bases). The ends were cut back, 0 bases at V and 2 bases at J, with 10 bases in the middle. The CDR3 has 16 amino acids. Per germline, CDR1 SNHLY and CDR2 FYNNEI. CDR3 in amino acids: CASSEAAGANTGELFF. The CDR3 region has the DNA TGTGCCAGCAGTGAAGCTGCAGGGGCTAACACCGGGGAGCTGTTTTTT. Full variable domain (remainder filled in from reference TRBV2 and TRBJ2-2): EPEVTQTPSHQVTQMGQEVILRCVPISNHLYFYWYRQILGQKVEFLVSFYNNEISEKSEIFDDQFSVERPDGSNFTLKIRSTKLEDSAMYFCASSEAAGANTGELFFGEGSRLTVL.

The rearrangement uses TRBV5-8 and TRBJ1-1; D is possibly TRBD1 (6 bases). The germline gives CDR1 SGHTS, CDR2 YDEGEE. V lost 0 bases to trimming and J lost 0 bases, with 9 bases between them. The CDR3 consists of 15 residues. The CDR3 loop is CASSLVRGMNTEAFF. The CDR3 bases are TGTGCCAGCAGCTTGGTAAGGGGGATGAACACTGAAGCTTTCTTT.

The rearrangement links TRBV28 to TRBJ1-5; D is ambiguous. CDR3 length equals 12 residues. The V end lost 3 bases, the J end lost 6 bases, and 6 bases lay between the germline ends. Germline V gene sequence: CDR1 MDHEN, CDR2 SYDVKM. The CDR3 DNA reads TGTGCCAGCAGTTTGGTAGTTCAGCCCCAGCATTTT. Protein sequence: CASSLVVQPQHF.